These 19 T cell receptor beta chains originate from one sample sequenced in a study of blood T cell repertoires in COVID-19. Profiled with immunoSEQ multiplex PCR; TCRdb holds only in-frame clones, not every one. The table shows some 220,000 clones, with approximately 81% occurring only once. What was sequenced was peripheral blood. These receptor sequences come from a woman aged 55-75 years who had recovered from COVID-19.

This sequence joins TRBV19 and TRBJ1-5, with 7 nucleotides matching TRBD1. CDR3 length equals 15 residues. J was trimmed by 6 bases and V by 5 bases; bases with no gene match: 10. CDR1 LNHDA and CDR2 SQIVND come from the germline V gene (reference sequence). This chain's CDR3 is CASSSTGVGTQPQHF. The CDR3 DNA reads TGTGCCAGTAGTTCCACAGGGGTTGGTACTCAGCCCCAGCATTTT.

The chain uses TRBV7-2 and TRBJ2-2; D may be TRBD1 (5 bases). Per germline, CDR1 SGHTA and CDR2 FQGNSA. V was pared by 5 bases and J by 4 bases, with 11 bases between. The CDR3 extends over 14 amino acids. The DNA of the CDR3 is TGTGCCAGCAGCGTACAGGTTCTCACCGGGGAGCTGTTTTTT. It specifies CASSVQVLTGELFF.

This chain connects TRBV29-1 to TRBJ2-6; D is unclear. Trimming left V 5 bases short and J 2 bases short, with 7 bases between. This CDR3 is 13 amino acids long. Germline V lookup: CDR1 SQVTM, CDR2 ANQGSEA. CDR3 sequence: CSVFGPGANVLTF. The CDR3 coding sequence is TGCAGCGTTTTTGGGCCTGGGGCCAACGTCCTGACTTTC.

This sequence joins TRBV27 and TRBJ2-2; 7 nucleotides match TRBD1. J gave up 0 bases and V 6 bases, and 4 bases lay outside the gene matches. This CDR3 has 15 residues. Germline V gene lookup returns CDR1 MNHEY and CDR2 SMNVEV (reference sequence). This CDR3 is CASSWTGANTGELFF. CDR3 nucleotides: TGTGCCAGCAGCTGGACAGGCGCGAACACCGGGGAGCTGTTTTTT.

The chain combines TRBV7-9 with TRBJ1-1; a weak D match, TRBD1 (6 bases). V lost 0 bases, J lost 2 bases, and 16 bases lay in between. Germline assignment: CDR1 SEHNR and CDR2 FQNEAQ (reference sequence). The length of the CDR3 is 17 residues. The DNA for the CDR3 is TGTGCCAGCAGCTTAGCACCCCCGGGACAATATAACACTGAAGCTTTCTTT. Its translation: CASSLAPPGQYNTEAFF.

The rearrangement uses TRBV5-4 and TRBJ1-1; D gene unclear. The CDR3 has 13 residues. Trimming removed 3 bases at V and 3 bases at J, with 9 bases between. CDR1 SGHNT and CDR2 YYREEE come from the germline V gene (reference sequence). The CDR3 loop reads CASSSQEDTEAFF. DNA for the CDR3: TGTGCCAGCAGCTCCCAGGAGGACACTGAAGCTTTCTTT. Using reference TRBV5-4 and TRBJ1-1 for the parts outside the CDR3, the full variable domain is ETGVTQSPTHLIKTRGQQVTLRCSSQSGHNTVSWYQQALGQGPQFIFQYYREEENGRGNFPPRFSGLQFPNYSSELNVNALELDDSALYLCASSSQEDTEAFFGQGTRLTVV.

The J gene is TRBJ2-2, the V gene TRBV7-3; maybe TRBD1 (5 bases). Trimming pared 4 bases from V and 0 bases from J, leaving 9 bases between. This CDR3 region has 15 residues. The germline V gene has CDR1 SGHTA and CDR2 FQGTGA. CDR3 sequence (DNA): TGTGCCAGCAGCTCCGACAGAACGAACACCGGGGAGCTGTTTTTT. It encodes CASSSDRTNTGELFF.

This chain connects TRBV4-2 to TRBJ2-7; 10 nucleotides line up with TRBD2. Trimming removed 4 bases from V and 0 bases from J; junction bases left unmatched: 9. This CDR3 comprises 17 residues. The germline gives CDR1 LGHNA, CDR2 YNFKEQ. CDR3 sequence reads: CASSRALAGALSYEQYF. The DNA of the CDR3 is TGTGCCAGCAGCCGAGCCCTAGCGGGGGCGCTCTCCTACGAGCAGTACTTC.

Here the CDR3 DNA reads TGTGCCAGCAGCCATCCTAGTCATCTCTCGGAGACCCAGTACTTC. The encoded protein is CASSHPSHLSETQYF. The chain employs TRBV3-1 (or the pseudogene TRBV3-2) and TRBJ2-5; D not certain. The CDR3 spans 15 residues. Trimming removed 3 bases at V and 5 bases at J, with 16 bases between. Germline V lookup: CDR1 LGHDT, CDR2 YNNKEL (reference sequence).

The chain couples TRBV9 to TRBJ1-2; TRBD1 matches 7 bases. Germline CDR1 reads SGDLS; CDR2 reads YYNGEE. J was trimmed by 4 bases and V by 0 bases; bases with no gene match: 0. The CDR3 is made up of 13 amino acids. The CDR3, as DNA: TGTGCCAGCAGCGTAGCAGGGGGCTATGGCTACACCTTC. The encoded protein is CASSVAGGYGYTF.

This sequence joins TRBV27 and TRBJ2-7; D remains ambiguous. Deletions cut 5 bases from V and 2 bases from J, with 10 bases between. The CDR3 has 13 amino acids. CDR1 and CDR2 (germline): MNHEY, SMNVEV (reference sequence). CDR3 amino acids: CASSVSIAYEQYF. CDR3 nucleotides: TGTGCCAGCAGTGTGTCAATAGCCTACGAGCAGTACTTC.

V gene TRBV19 combines with J gene TRBJ2-1; tentatively, D is TRBD2 (6 bases). The V gene's germline CDR1 is LNHDA and CDR2 SQIVND (reference sequence). The CDR3 contains 19 residues. Trimming took 4 bases from V and 0 from J, leaving 22 bases between them. The DNA of the CDR3 is TGTGCCAGTAGTACCTCGAGTCATCGGACTACCCCCTCCTACAATGAGCAGTTCTTC. Protein sequence: CASSTSSHRTTPSYNEQFF.

This chain connects TRBV12-3 or TRBV12-4 to TRBJ1-1; D gene ambiguous. Trimming left V 9 bases short and J 0 bases short, with 11 bases between. The CDR3 loop spans 13 amino acids. This chain's CDR3 is CASTQQMNTEAFF. CDR3 DNA: TGTGCCAGTACACAGCAAATGAACACTGAAGCTTTCTTT.

This clone was observed a single time. The chain combines TRBV6-1 with TRBJ2-6; D is unclear. The length of the CDR3 is 17 residues. Germline V gene sequence: CDR1 MNHNS, CDR2 SASEGT. V shed 3 bases and J shed 0 bases, with 12 bases lying between them. This CDR3 is CASSDQPLSSGANVLTF. Written as DNA, the CDR3 is TGTGCCAGCAGTGACCAACCCCTTAGCTCTGGGGCCAACGTCCTGACTTTC.

The chain employs TRBV12-3 or TRBV12-4 and TRBJ1-2, with D hard to call. The CDR3 extends over 13 amino acids. Trimming took off 3 bases at V and 4 bases at J, with 9 bases between the two ends. The CDR3 DNA is TGTGCCAGCAGTTTCTCCCGGGGCTATGGCTACACCTTC. It codes for CASSFSRGYGYTF.

The chain uses TRBV12-3 or TRBV12-4 and TRBJ2-1; a possible D gene is TRBD2 (7 bases). V gave up 8 bases and J gave up 3 bases, with 11 bases separating them. This CDR3 region has 13 residues. The CDR3 DNA sequence: TGTGCCAGCGGGGGGGCTTTCTACAATGAGCAGTTCTTC. It is translated as CASGGAFYNEQFF.

This clone was recorded a few times. This sequence joins TRBV2 and TRBJ1-2; D is unresolved. Germline CDR1 is SNHLY and CDR2 is FYNNEI. The V end lost 4 bases, the J end lost 8 bases, and 11 bases lay between the germline ends. This CDR3 has 12 amino acids. The CDR3 protein is CASSGQWQGYTF. The CDR3 DNA reads TGTGCCAGCAGTGGGCAGTGGCAGGGCTACACCTTC.

This rearrangement joins TRBV19 to TRBJ2-2; 9 positions agree with TRBD1. Trimming cost V 3 bases and J 6 bases; bases outside gene matches: 5. The CDR3 loop spans 15 amino acids. Germline CDR1 and CDR2: LNHDA and SQIVND (reference sequence). CDR3 region: CASSIEQGAAGELFF. The CDR3 DNA reads as TGTGCCAGTAGTATCGAACAGGGGGCTGCCGGGGAGCTGTTTTTT. The full variable domain, completed using reference TRBV19 and TRBJ2-2, is DGGITQSPKYLFRKEGQNVTLSCEQNLNHDAMYWYRQDPGQGLRLIYYSQIVNDFQKGDIAEGYSVSREKKESFPLTVTSAQKNPTAFYLCASSIEQGAAGELFFGEGSRLTVL.

Only one count was recorded for this clone. The chain has TRBV15 and TRBJ1-2, with D unresolved. Trimming cost V 0 bases and J 4 bases, with 9 bases left between them. Germline lookup yields CDR1 LNHNV and CDR2 YYDKDF (reference sequence). This CDR3 comprises 14 residues. The CDR3 here is CATSRDLGFYGYTF. The DNA for the CDR3 is TGTGCCACCAGCAGAGATCTGGGCTTCTATGGCTACACCTTC.